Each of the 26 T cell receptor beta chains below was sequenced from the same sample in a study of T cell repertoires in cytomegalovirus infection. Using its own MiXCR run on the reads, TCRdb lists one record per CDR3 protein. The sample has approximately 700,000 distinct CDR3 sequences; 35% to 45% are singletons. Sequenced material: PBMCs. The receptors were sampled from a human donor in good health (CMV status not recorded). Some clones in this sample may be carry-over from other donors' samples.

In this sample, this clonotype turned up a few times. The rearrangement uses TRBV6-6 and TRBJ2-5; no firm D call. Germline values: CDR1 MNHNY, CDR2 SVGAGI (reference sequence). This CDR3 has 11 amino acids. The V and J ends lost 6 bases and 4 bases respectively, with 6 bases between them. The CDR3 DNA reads TGTGCCAGCAGCGGGCCAGAGACCCAGTACTTC. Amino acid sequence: CASSGPETQYF.

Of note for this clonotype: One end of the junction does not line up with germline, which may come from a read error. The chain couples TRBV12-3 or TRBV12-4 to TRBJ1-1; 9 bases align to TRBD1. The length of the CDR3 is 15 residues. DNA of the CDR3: TGTGACAGCAGTTTAAAGGGACAGGGGAACACTGAAGCTTTCTTT. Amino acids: CDSSLKGQGNTEAFF.

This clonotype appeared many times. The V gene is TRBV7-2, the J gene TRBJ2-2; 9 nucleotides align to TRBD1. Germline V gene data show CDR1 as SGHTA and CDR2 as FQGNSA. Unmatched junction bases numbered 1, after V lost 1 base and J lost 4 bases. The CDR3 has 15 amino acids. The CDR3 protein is CASSLDRGPTGELFF. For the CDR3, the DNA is TGTGCCAGCAGCTTAGACAGGGGGCCCACCGGGGAGCTGTTTTTT.

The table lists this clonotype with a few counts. DNA for the CDR3: TGTGCCAGCCTCGACTCTGGAAACACCATATATTTT. This gives the protein CASLDSGNTIYF. The chain has TRBV28 and TRBJ1-3; no firm D call. Germline V gene sequence: CDR1 MDHEN, CDR2 SYDVKM. V was shortened by 8 bases and J by 0 bases, with 5 bases between the two germline ends. The CDR3 is made up of 12 amino acids.

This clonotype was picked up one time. CDR3 in amino acids: CAITYEGAIMNTEAFF. CDR3 DNA sequence: TGTGCAATCACCTATGAGGGGGCCATCATGAACACTGAAGCTTTCTTT. The chain combines TRBV28 with TRBJ1-1; TRBD1 aligns across 7 bases. In germline, CDR1 is MDHEN, CDR2 SYDVKM. This CDR3 spans 16 amino acids.

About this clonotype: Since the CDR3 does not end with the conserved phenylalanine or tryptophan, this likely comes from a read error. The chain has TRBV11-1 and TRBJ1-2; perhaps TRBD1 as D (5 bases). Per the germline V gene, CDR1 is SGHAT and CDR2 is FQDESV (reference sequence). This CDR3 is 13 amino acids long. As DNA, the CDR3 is TGTTCCAGCAGCTTAGAAGGGGAAGATGGCTACACCTTA. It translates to CSSSLEGEDGYTL.

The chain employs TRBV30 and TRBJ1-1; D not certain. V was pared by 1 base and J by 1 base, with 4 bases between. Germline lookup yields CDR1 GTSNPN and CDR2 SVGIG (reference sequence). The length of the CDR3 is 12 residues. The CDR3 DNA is TGTGCCTGGAGTGCCTGGAACACTGAAGCTTTCTTT. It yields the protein CAWSAWNTEAFF. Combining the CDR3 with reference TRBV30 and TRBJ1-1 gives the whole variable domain SQTIHQWPATLVQPVGSPLSLECTVEGTSNPNLYWYRQAAGRGLQLLFYSVGIGQISSEVPQNLSASRPQDRQFILSSKKLLLSDSGFYLCAWSAWNTEAFFGQGTRLTVV.

The CDR3 region has the DNA TGTGCCAGTACGGCGCCGGTTCTAGGCAAAAACATTCAGTACTTC. Translating gives CASTAPVLGKNIQYF. J is TRBJ2-4 and V is TRBV19, with D uncertain. CDR1 and CDR2 from the germline V gene are LNHDA and SQIVND (reference sequence). CDR3 size: 15 residues. Trimming left V 7 bases short and J 3 bases short, with 16 bases between.

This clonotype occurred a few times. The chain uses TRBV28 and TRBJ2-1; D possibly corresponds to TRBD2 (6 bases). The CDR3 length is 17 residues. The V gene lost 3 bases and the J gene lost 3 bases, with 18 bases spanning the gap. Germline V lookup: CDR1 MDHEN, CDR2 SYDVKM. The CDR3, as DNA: TGTGCCAGCAGTTTCGGGCCCAGGGCGGGGAGCTACAATGAGCAGTTCTTC. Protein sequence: CASSFGPRAGSYNEQFF.

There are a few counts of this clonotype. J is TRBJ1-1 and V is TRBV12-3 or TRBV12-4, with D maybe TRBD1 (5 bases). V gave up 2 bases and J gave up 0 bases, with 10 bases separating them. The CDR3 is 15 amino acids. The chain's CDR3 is CASSLRGRMNTEAFF. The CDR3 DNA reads TGTGCCAGCAGTTTAAGGGGCAGGATGAACACTGAAGCTTTCTTT.

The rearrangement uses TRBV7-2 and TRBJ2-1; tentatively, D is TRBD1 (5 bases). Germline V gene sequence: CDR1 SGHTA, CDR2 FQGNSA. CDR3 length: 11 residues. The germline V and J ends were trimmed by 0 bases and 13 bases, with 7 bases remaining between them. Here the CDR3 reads CASSLAGPQFF. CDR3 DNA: TGTGCCAGCAGCTTAGCGGGGCCCCAGTTCTTC.

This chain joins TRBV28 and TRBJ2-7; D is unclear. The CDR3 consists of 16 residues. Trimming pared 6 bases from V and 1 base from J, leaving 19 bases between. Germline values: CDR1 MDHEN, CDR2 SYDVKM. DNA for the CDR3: TGTGCCAGCAGCTTCTCCGTAATGAGTGGGTCCTACGAGCAGTACTTC. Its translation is CASSFSVMSGSYEQYF.

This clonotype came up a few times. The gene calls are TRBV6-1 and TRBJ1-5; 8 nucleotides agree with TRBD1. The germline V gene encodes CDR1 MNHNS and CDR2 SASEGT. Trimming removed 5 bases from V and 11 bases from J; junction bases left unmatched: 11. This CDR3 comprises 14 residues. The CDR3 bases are TGTGCCAGCAGTAGCGGGACAGGCCTTTGGGCCCAGCATTTT. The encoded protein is CASSSGTGLWAQHF.

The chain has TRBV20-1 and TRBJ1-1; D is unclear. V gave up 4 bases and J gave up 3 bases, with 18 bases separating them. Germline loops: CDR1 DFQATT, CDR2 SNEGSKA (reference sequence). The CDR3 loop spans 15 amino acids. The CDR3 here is CSATPLGGLDTEAFF. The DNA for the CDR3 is TGCAGTGCTACCCCTTTAGGAGGTTTGGACACTGAAGCTTTCTTT.

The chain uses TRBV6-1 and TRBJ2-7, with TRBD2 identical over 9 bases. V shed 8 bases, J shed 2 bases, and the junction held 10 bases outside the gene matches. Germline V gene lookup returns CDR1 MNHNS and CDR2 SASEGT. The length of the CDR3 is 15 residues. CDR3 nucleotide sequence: TGTGCCAGCGTGGGGAGACTAGCGGATACCTACGAGCAGTACTTC. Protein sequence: CASVGRLADTYEQYF.

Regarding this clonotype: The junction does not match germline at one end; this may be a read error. The CDR3 region has the DNA TGTTCCAGCAGTTTGGGAAACACCATATATTTT. Amino acid sequence: CSSSLGNTIYF. The gene calls are TRBV12-3 or TRBV12-4 and TRBJ1-3; D is undetermined. CDR3 length: 11 amino acids.

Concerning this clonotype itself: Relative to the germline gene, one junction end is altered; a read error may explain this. The DNA of the CDR3 is TGTGCCAGCAGCTTATCTAGGGACCGGGACTTC. Its translation: CASSLSRDRDF. The J gene is TRBJ2-1, the V gene TRBV7-8, with D perhaps matching TRBD1 or TRBD2 (5 bases each). Germline CDR1 is SGHVS and CDR2 is FQNEAQ. The CDR3 sequence is 11 residues long.

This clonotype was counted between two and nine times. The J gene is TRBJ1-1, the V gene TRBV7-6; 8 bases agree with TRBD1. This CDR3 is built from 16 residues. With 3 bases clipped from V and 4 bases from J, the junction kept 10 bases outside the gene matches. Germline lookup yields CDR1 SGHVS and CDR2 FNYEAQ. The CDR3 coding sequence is TGTGCCAGCAGCTTGAGAAGCAGGGGGCTAAGCACTGAAGCTTTCTTT. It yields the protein CASSLRSRGLSTEAFF.

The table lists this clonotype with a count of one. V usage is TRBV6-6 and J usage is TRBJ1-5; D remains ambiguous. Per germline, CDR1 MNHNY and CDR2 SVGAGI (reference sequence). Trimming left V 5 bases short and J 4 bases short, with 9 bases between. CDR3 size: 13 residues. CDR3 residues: CASSAVQNQPQHF. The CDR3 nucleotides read TGTGCCAGCAGTGCCGTCCAAAATCAGCCCCAGCATTTT.

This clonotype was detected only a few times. CDR3 coding DNA: TGTGCCAGCAGTTTTACCGGGACGGCGTATGGCTACACCTTC. Translation gives CASSFTGTAYGYTF. The chain combines TRBV28 with TRBJ1-2; D might be TRBD1 (5 bases). The CDR3 extends over 14 amino acids. The germline V and J ends were trimmed by 3 bases and 5 bases, with 13 bases remaining between them. CDR1 is MDHEN, CDR2 SYDVKM, per germline.

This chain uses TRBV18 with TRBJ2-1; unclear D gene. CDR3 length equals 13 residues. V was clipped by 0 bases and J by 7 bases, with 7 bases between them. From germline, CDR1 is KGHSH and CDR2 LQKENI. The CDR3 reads CASSPPSGNEQFF. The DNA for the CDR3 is TGTGCCAGCTCACCACCGTCTGGGAATGAGCAGTTCTTC.

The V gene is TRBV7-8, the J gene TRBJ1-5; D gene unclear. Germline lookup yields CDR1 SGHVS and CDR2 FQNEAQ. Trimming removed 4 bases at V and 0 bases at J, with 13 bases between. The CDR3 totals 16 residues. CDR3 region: CASSSSRTYSNQPQHF. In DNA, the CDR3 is TGTGCCAGCAGCTCCAGTCGGACGTATAGCAATCAGCCCCAGCATTTT.

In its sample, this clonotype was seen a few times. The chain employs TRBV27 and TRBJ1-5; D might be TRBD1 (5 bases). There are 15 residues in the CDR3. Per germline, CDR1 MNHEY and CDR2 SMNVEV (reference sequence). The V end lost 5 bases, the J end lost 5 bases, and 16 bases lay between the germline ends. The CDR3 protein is CASSLLGVHDQPQHF. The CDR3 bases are TGTGCCAGCAGTCTATTGGGGGTTCACGATCAGCCCCAGCATTTT.

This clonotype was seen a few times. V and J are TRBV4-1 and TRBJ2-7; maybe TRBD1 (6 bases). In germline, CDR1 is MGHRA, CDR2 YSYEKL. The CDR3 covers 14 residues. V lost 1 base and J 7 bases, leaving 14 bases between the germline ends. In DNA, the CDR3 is TGCGCCAGCAGCCAAGCCCAGGACAGCCAGGAGCAGTACTTC. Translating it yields CASSQAQDSQEQYF.

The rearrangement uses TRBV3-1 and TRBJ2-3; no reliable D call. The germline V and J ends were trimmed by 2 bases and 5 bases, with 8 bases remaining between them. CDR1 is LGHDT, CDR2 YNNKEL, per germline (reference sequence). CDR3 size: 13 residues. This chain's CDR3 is CASSQTPKDTQYF. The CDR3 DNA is TGTGCCAGCAGCCAAACCCCCAAAGATACGCAGTATTTT.

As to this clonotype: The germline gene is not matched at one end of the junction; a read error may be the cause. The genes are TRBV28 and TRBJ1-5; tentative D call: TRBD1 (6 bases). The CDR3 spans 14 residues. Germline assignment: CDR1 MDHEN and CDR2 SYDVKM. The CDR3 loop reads CAISLHQGNHPQHF. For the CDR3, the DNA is TGTGCCATCAGTCTACATCAGGGGAATCATCCCCAGCATTTT.